This TCR beta chain was profiled in a study of identical twins. Template switching created a universal primer site, and the cDNA included unique molecular identifiers. TCRdb re-derived calls from the 5' RACE reads in MiXCR, one entry per CDR3 protein. There are approximately 1.8 million distinct CDR3 sequences in the sample; roughly 35% occur only once, and roughly 0.3% lies in the top ten. The CDR3 spans 16 residues. The V gene end was trimmed by 3 bases and the J gene end by 8 bases; junction bases not matched to a gene: 9. CDR1 is MDHEN and CDR2 is SYDVKM in the germline V gene. Notes on this clonotype: Antigen: not known.

Regarding the study as a whole: Zero-insertion results could be subject to partial confounding by invariant MAIT and iNKT cells.

Sequencing was done on a sample of cord blood. The clonotype was recovered from a newborn girl in good health. The rearrangement links TRBV28 to TRBJ2-1, with TRBD1 matching over 11 bases. The CDR3 loop reads CASSFAGTGGRDEQFF. Written as DNA, the CDR3 is TGTGCCAGCAGTTTTGCGGGGACAGGGGGGAGGGATGAGCAGTTCTTC.